Detailed here is one TCR beta chain. The cohort comprised adults aged 18 to 89 years residing in approximately 22 US areas. Recovered Cohort 3 donors showed two negative PCRs, clearance, or symptom resolution. This entry is derived from a study of blood T cell repertoires in COVID-19. Study as a whole: Researchers got acute and convalescent COVID-19 samples from the United States, Italy and Spain.

Study processing details: Reference gene primer amplification gave nucleated cell count estimates. The table came from immunoSEQ multiplex PCR; TCRdb's copy has only in-frame clones and leaves some out. V and J calls and clone size are given by that table; D and trimming were obtained from the DNA. The sample yields a few hundred thousand clones, nearly 90% seen once. Germline V CDR1 and CDR2: SNHLY, FYNNEI. This CDR3 has 15 residues. V lost 1 base and J 7 bases, leaving 14 bases between the germline ends. Specimen: PBMCs or T cells enriched from blood (not recorded which). The chain has TRBV2 and TRBJ1-3; TRBD1 might be the D (5 bases). The sequence was collected from a woman younger than 45 who had recovered from COVID-19. CDR3 residues: CASSEVRAVSNTIYF. CDR3 coding DNA: TGTGCCAGCAGTGAAGTCAGGGCGGTTAGTAACACCATATATTTT.